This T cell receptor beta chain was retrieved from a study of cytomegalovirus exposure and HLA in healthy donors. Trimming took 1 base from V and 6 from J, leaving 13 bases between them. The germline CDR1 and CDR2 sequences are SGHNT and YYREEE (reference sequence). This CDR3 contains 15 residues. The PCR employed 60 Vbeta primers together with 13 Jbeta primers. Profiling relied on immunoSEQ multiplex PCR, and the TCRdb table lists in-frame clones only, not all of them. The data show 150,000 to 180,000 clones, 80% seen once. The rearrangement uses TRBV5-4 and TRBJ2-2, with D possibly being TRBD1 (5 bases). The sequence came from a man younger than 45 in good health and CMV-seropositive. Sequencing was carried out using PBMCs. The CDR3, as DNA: TGTGCCAGCAGCTTGACAGGAGTCGGACCCGGGGAGCTGTTTTTT. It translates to CASSLTGVGPGELFF.